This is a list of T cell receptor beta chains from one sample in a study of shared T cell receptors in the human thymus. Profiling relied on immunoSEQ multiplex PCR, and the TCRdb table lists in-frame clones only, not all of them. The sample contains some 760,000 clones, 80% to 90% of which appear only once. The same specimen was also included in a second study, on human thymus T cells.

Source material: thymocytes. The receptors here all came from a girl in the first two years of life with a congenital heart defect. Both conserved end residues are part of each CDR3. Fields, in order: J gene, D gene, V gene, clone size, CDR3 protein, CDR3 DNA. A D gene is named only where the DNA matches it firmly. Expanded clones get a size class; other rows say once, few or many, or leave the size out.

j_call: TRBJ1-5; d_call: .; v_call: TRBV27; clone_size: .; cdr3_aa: CASSLQAHQPQHF; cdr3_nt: TGTGCCAGCAGTTTACAGGCGCACCAGCCCCAGCATTTT
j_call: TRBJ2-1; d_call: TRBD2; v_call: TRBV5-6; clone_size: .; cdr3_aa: CASSNFTRAWVGGDNEQFF; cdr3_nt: TGTGCCAGCAGTAATTTTACGAGGGCTTGGGTGGGAGGGGACAATGAGCAGTTCTTC
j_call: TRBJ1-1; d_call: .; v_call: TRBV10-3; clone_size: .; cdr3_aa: CAISESTRVRTEAFF; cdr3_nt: TGTGCCATCAGTGAGTCGACTCGGGTGAGAACTGAAGCTTTCTTT
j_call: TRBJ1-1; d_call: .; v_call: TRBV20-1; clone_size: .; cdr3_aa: CSARTVEAFF; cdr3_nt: TGCAGTGCCAGGACAGTTGAAGCTTTCTTT
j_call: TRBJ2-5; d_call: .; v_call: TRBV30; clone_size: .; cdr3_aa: CAWSAEGGLETQYF; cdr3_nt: TGTGCCTGGAGTGCTGAGGGCGGGTTGGAGACCCAGTACTTC
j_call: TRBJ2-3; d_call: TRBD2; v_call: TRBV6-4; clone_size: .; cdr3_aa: CASSDSASGGDTDTQYF; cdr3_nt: TGTGCCAGCAGTGACTCGGCTAGCGGGGGGGACACAGATACGCAGTATTTT
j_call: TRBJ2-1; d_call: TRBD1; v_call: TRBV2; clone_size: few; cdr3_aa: CASIKPSPGQGSYNEQFF; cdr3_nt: TGTGCCAGCATCAAACCCTCACCGGGACAGGGCTCCTACAATGAGCAGTTCTTC
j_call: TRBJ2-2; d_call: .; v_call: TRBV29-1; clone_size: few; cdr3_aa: CSVIMDRSNTGELFF; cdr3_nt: TGCAGCGTTATTATGGACAGATCGAACACCGGGGAGCTGTTTTTT
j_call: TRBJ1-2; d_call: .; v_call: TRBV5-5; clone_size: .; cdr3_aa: CASSLGSEYGYTF; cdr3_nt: TGTGCCAGCAGCTTGGGCAGCGAATATGGCTACACCTTC
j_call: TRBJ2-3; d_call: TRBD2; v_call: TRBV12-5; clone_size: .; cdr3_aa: CASGLAPFDCSGGAISTDTQYF; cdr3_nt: TGTGCTAGTGGTTTGGCCCCTTTTGACTGTAGCGGGGGGGCCATCAGCACAGATACGCAGTATTTT
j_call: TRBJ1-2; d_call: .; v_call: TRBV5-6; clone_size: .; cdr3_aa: CASSSAHTQGRDGYTF; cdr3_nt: TGTGCCAGCAGCTCGGCACACACACAGGGTCGCGATGGCTACACCTTC
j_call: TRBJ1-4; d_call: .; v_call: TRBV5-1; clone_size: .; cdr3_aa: CASSFGEPAPNEKLFF; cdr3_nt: TGCGCCAGCAGCTTCGGGGAGCCAGCCCCGAATGAAAAACTGTTTTTT
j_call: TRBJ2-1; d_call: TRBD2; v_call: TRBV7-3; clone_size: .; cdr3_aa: CASSSELPTSGGANEQFF; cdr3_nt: TGTGCCAGCAGCTCAGAGCTCCCGACTAGCGGGGGGGCCAATGAGCAGTTCTTC
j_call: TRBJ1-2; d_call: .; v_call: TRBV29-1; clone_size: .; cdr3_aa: CSVVLRGYGYTF; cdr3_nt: TGCAGCGTTGTCTTAAGGGGCTATGGCTACACCTTC
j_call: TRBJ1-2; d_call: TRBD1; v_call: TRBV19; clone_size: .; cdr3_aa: CASGAVIRQGNLRNYGYTF; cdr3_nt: TGTGCCAGTGGGGCGGTGATCAGACAGGGCAATTTAAGGAACTATGGCTACACCTTC
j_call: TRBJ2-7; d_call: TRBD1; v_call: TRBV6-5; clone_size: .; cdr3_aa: CASSVFRGYYEQYF; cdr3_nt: TGTGCCAGCAGTGTCTTCAGGGGGTACTACGAGCAGTACTTC
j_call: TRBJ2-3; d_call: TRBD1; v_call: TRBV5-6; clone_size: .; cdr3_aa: CASSLGPTGTGSADTQYF; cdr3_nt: TGTGCCAGCAGCCTGGGGCCTACCGGGACAGGGTCTGCAGATACGCAGTATTTT
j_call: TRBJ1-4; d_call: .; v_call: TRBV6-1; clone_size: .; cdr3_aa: CASRAQGPNEKLFF; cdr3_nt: TGTGCCAGCAGAGCACAGGGCCCCAATGAAAAACTGTTTTTT
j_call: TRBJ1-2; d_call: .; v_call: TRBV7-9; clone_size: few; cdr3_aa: CASSLAVGGTGGYTF; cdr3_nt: TGTGCCAGCAGCTTAGCTGTAGGAGGGACGGGCGGCTACACCTTC
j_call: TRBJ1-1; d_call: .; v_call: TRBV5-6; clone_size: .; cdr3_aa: CASSRGTTAEAFF; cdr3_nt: TGTGCCAGCAGCCGCGGCACGACGGCTGAAGCTTTCTTT
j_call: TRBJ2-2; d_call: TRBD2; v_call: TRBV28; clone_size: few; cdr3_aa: CASKLGGGKAGELFF; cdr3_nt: TGTGCCAGCAAACTTGGGGGGGGGAAGGCCGGGGAGCTGTTTTTT
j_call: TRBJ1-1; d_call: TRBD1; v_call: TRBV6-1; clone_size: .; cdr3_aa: CASSESGGRDTEAFF; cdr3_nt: TGTGCCAGCAGTGAGTCAGGGGGTCGGGACACTGAAGCTTTCTTT
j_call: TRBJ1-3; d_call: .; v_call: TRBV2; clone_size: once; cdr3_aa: CASSGGRTSGSTIYF; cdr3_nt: TGTGCCAGCAGTGGGGGCCGGACCTCTGGAAGCACCATATATTTT
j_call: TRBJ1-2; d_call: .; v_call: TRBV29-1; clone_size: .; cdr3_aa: CSDHKDSYGYTF; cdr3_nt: TGCAGCGACCATAAGGACAGCTATGGCTACACCTTC
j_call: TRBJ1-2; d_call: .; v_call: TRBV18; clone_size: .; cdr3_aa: CASSPAQGKPGYTF; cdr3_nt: TGTGCCAGCTCACCCGCGCAGGGCAAGCCGGGCTACACCTTC
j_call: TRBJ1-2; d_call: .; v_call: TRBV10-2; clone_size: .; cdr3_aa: CASSREHLAQKTNYGYTF; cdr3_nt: TGCGCCAGCAGTCGGGAACACCTAGCTCAAAAAACTAACTATGGCTACACCTTC
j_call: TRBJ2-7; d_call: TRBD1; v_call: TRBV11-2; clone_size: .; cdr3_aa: CASSLGQGASYEQYF; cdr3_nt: TGTGCCAGCAGCTTAGGACAGGGGGCAAGCTACGAGCAGTACTTC
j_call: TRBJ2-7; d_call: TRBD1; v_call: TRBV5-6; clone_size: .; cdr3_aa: CASSPLKGTGTYEQYF; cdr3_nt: TGTGCCAGCAGCCCGCTTAAGGGGACAGGGACCTACGAGCAGTACTTC
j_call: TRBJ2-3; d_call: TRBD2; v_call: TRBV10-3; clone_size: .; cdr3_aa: CAISESGTSGCTDTQYF; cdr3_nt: TGTGCCATCAGTGAGTCAGGAACTAGCGGTTGCACAGATACGCAGTATTTT
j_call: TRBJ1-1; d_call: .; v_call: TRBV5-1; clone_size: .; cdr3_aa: CASSSDRGNTEAFF; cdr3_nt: TGCGCCAGCAGCTCGGACAGAGGGAACACTGAAGCTTTCTTT
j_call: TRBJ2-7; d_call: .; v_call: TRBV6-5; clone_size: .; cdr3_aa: CASKLAQGPSYEQYF; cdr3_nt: TGTGCCAGCAAGTTGGCTCAGGGGCCCTCCTACGAGCAGTACTTC
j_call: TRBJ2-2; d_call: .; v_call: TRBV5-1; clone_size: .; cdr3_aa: CASSLGGLLNTGELFF; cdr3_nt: TGCGCCAGCAGCTTGGGTGGACTATTGAACACCGGGGAGCTGTTTTTT
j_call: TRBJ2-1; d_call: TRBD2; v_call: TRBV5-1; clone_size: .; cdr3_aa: CASSPGGDSYNEQFF; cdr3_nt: TGCGCCAGCAGCCCGGGAGGGGACTCCTACAATGAGCAGTTCTTC
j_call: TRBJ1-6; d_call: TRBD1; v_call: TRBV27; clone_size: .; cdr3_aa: CASSHRDRGLSNSPLHF; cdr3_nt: TGTGCCAGCAGTCACCGGGACAGGGGGCTAAGTAATTCACCCCTCCACTTT
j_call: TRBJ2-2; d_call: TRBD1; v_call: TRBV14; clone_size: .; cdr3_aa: CASSQDRQGGTGELFF; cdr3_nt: TGTGCCAGCAGCCAAGATAGACAGGGTGGCACCGGGGAGCTGTTTTTT
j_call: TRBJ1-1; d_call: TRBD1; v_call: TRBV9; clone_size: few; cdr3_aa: CASSVYLAAPVGTANLNTEAFF; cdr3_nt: TGTGCCAGCAGCGTATATCTGGCGGCCCCCGTGGGGACAGCTAACTTAAACACTGAAGCTTTCTTT
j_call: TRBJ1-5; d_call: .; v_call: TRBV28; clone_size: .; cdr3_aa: CASSYGQPQHF; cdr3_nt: TGTGCCAGCAGTTACGGTCAGCCCCAGCATTTT
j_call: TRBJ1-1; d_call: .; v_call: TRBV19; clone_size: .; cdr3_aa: CASYLNTEAFF; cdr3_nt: TGTGCCTCTTACTTGAACACTGAAGCTTTCTTT
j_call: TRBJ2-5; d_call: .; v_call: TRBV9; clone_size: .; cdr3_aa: CASSPRGGRETQYF; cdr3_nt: TGTGCCAGCAGCCCCCGTGGAGGGAGGGAGACCCAGTACTTC
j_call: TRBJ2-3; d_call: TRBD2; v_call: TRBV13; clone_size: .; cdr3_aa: CASSPWTSGGLADTQYF; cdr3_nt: TGTGCCAGCAGCCCCTGGACTAGCGGGGGGTTAGCAGATACGCAGTATTTT
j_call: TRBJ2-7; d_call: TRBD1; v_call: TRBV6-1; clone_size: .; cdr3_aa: CASRGQSKYF; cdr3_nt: TGTGCCAGCAGGGGACAGTCCAAGTACTTC
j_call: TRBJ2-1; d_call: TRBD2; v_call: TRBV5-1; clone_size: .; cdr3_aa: CASSSYGGDYNEQFF; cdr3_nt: TGCGCCAGCAGCTCGTACGGGGGGGACTACAATGAGCAGTTCTTC
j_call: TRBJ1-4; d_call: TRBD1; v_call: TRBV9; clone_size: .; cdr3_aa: CASSVGQGGGHEKLFF; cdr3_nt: TGTGCCAGCAGCGTAGGACAGGGCGGTGGTCACGAAAAACTGTTTTTT
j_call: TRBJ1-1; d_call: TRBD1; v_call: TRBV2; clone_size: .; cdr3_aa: CASTRQGYSTEAFF; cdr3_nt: TGTGCCAGCACGAGACAGGGATACTCCACTGAAGCTTTCTTT
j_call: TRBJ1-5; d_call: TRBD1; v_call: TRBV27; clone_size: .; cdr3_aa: CASSPSLQGPHQPQHF; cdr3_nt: TGTGCCAGCAGTCCTTCCCTACAGGGGCCCCATCAGCCCCAGCATTTT
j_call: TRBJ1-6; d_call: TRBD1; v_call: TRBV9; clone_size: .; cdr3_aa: CASSVDRVSYNSPLHF; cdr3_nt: TGTGCCAGCAGCGTCGACAGGGTTTCCTATAATTCCCCCCTCCACTTT
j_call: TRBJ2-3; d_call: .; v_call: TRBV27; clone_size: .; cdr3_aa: CASRAGTPRTTDTQYF; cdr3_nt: TGTGCCAGCAGAGCAGGGACTCCACGGACGACAGATACGCAGTATTTT
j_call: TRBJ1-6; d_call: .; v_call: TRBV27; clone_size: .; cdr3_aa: CASSLLASLVLPLHF; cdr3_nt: TGTGCCAGCAGTTTACTGGCCTCCCTCGTTTTACCCCTCCACTTT
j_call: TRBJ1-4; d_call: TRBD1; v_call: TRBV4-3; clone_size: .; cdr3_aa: CASSQRGVKAPGDSINEKLFF; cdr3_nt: TGCGCCAGCAGCCAACGCGGCGTCAAGGCACCTGGGGACAGCATTAATGAAAAACTGTTTTTT
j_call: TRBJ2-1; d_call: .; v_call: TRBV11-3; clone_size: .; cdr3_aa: CASSCNRAVDEQFF; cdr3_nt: TGTGCCAGCAGCTGCAACAGGGCCGTGGATGAGCAGTTCTTC
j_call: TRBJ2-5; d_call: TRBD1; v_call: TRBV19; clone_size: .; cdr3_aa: CASSIAEGTDQETQYF; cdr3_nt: TGTGCCAGTAGTATCGCAGAAGGGACAGACCAAGAGACCCAGTACTTC
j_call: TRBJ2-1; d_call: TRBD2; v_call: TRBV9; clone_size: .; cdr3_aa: CASSVGTSGVWREQFF; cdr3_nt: TGTGCCAGCAGCGTAGGCACTAGCGGGGTTTGGAGGGAGCAGTTCTTC